The 21 T cell receptor beta chains given below trace back to one sample, sequenced in a study of beta chain features in type 1 diabetes. No antigen has been identified for these receptors. The authors reverse transcribed all of the isolated RNA, so sequencing captured expressed TCRB transcripts. Only in-frame clones appear in the TCRdb table, and some are missing; sequencing was by immunoSEQ multiplex PCR. The sample lists 550,000 to 850,000 clones; roughly 13% were seen once. Study conclusions and caveats: Shortening that was moderate but significant affected the TCRB CDR3s of Type 1 diabetes patients in all four CD4+ subsets.

Sequencing was carried out using naive CD4+ T cells from blood. The receptors shown here come from a man in his late teens or twenties with type 1 diabetes.

The CDR3, as DNA: TGTGCCATCAGTGAGTCGGGGGGAACAGATACGCAGTATTTT. It specifies CAISESGGTDTQYF. V is TRBV10-3 and J is TRBJ2-3, with D perhaps TRBD2 (6 bases). The CDR3 spans 14 residues. V lost 0 bases to trimming and J lost 3 bases, with 7 bases between them. CDR1 is ENHRY and CDR2 is SYGVKD in the germline V gene.

The chain combines TRBV7-9 with TRBJ1-2; 7 bases line up with TRBD1. The germline V gene has CDR1 SEHNR and CDR2 FQNEAQ (reference sequence). The CDR3 is made up of 13 amino acids. V lost 1 base, J lost 8 bases, and 4 bases stayed unmatched. The CDR3 sequence is CASSLEGGGGYTF. In DNA form, the CDR3 reads TGTGCCAGCAGCTTAGAAGGGGGCGGAGGCTACACCTTC.

This clone was counted between two and nine times. The chain couples TRBV28 to TRBJ2-7; possibly TRBD2 for D (6 bases). The CDR3 totals 17 residues. Per germline, CDR1 MDHEN and CDR2 SYDVKM. Trimming shortened V by 6 bases and J by 5 bases, and 26 bases separated the two germline ends. Written as DNA, the CDR3 is TGTGCCAGCAGCCCGAATCTACCGGGGGACCAGCGGGACGAGCAGTACTTC. Protein: CASSPNLPGDQRDEQYF.

The chain joins TRBV19 to TRBJ2-7; D is tentatively TRBD1 or TRBD2 (5 bases each). The V and J ends lost 4 bases and 6 bases respectively, with 13 bases between them. The CDR3 sequence is 13 residues long. Germline loops: CDR1 LNHDA, CDR2 SQIVND (reference sequence). The CDR3 DNA sequence: TGTGCCAGTAGTAGGGACGGATTTATCGAGCAGTACTTC. Amino acid sequence: CASSRDGFIEQYF. Complete variable domain (other parts from reference TRBV19 and TRBJ2-7): DGGITQSPKYLFRKEGQNVTLSCEQNLNHDAMYWYRQDPGQGLRLIYYSQIVNDFQKGDIAEGYSVSREKKESFPLTVTSAQKNPTAFYLCASSRDGFIEQYFGPGTRLTVT.

This clone was recorded a few times. The chain employs TRBV21-1 and TRBJ2-7; TRBD1 is the table's D call and was not checked against the DNA. TRBV21-1 is shown as a pseudogene. CDR3 length: 13 amino acids. The CDR3 sequence is CASSAGAFYEQYF. For the CDR3, the DNA is TGTGCCAGCAGCGCAGGGGCCTTCTACGAGCAGTACTTC.

J is TRBJ2-5 and V is TRBV11-2; D unclear. In germline, CDR1 is SGHAT, CDR2 FQNNGV. This CDR3 comprises 10 residues. The V end was cut by 8 bases, the J end by 5 bases, with 6 bases between. Written as DNA, the CDR3 is TGTGCCAGCGGTCAGGAGACCCAGTACTTC. Protein: CASGQETQYF.

The CDR3 DNA follows: TGCGCCAGCAGTGAAGGGGCAGCAGCGAAAGAGACCCAGTACTTC. Its translation is CASSEGAAAKETQYF. This chain joins TRBV10-1 and TRBJ2-5; D is perhaps TRBD1 (5 bases). Looked up from germline, CDR1 is WNHNN and CDR2 is SYGVQD (reference sequence). Trimming took 3 bases from V and 3 from J, leaving 14 bases between them. The CDR3 is made up of 15 amino acids.

CDR3: CASSQVAGVSGNTIYF. CDR3 in DNA: TGCGCCAGCAGCCAAGTCGCAGGGGTGTCTGGAAACACCATATATTTT. V is TRBV4-1 and J is TRBJ1-3; TRBD1 is a possible D gene (6 bases). The CDR3 is made up of 16 amino acids. The germline V gene has CDR1 MGHRA and CDR2 YSYEKL. Trimming took 1 base from V and 1 from J, leaving 11 bases between them.

The chain combines TRBV19 with TRBJ2-1, with D possibly being TRBD1 (5 bases). Trimming removed 9 bases at V and 3 bases at J, with 15 bases between. Germline assignment: CDR1 LNHDA and CDR2 SQIVND (reference sequence). The CDR3 runs 14 residues. The CDR3 nucleotides are TGTGCCAGCGTCGACAGTCCATACTACAATGAGCAGTTCTTC. It yields the protein CASVDSPYYNEQFF.

On this clone: The junction and the germline gene differ at one end; a read error may be behind it. DNA for the CDR3: TGTGCCAGCAGCCAAGATGGAGAGCAGTTCTTC. It yields the protein CASSQDGEQFF. This rearrangement joins TRBV4-1 to TRBJ2-1; the D is unclear. The germline V gene encodes CDR1 MGHRA and CDR2 YSYEKL. CDR3 length: 11 amino acids.

V usage is TRBV5-4 and J usage is TRBJ2-1; no definite D call. Trimming removed 4 bases from V and 2 bases from J, with 13 bases in between. Germline V gene sequence: CDR1 SGHNT, CDR2 YYREEE (reference sequence). The CDR3 length is 15 residues. DNA for the CDR3: TGTGCCAGCAGCCCACCTCCGGGCGCCTACAATGAGCAGTTCTTC. Its protein is CASSPPPGAYNEQFF.

This rearrangement joins TRBV10-3 to TRBJ1-1, with D possibly being TRBD1 (6 bases). Trimming took 3 bases from V and 1 from J, leaving 15 bases between them. From germline, CDR1 is ENHRY and CDR2 SYGVKD. The CDR3 has 16 residues. The CDR3: CAISEGWGQENTEAFF. The CDR3 region has the DNA TGTGCCATCAGTGAAGGTTGGGGGCAGGAGAACACTGAAGCTTTCTTT.

The chain recombines TRBV7-2 with TRBJ1-6, with D possibly being TRBD1 (5 bases). CDR3 length: 15 residues. The germline CDR1 and CDR2 sequences are SGHTA and FQGNSA. V gave up 1 base and J gave up 7 bases, with 11 bases separating them. The CDR3 DNA reads as TGTGCCAGCAGCTTAGTAACAGGAGGGAATTCACCCCTCCACTTT. It specifies CASSLVTGGNSPLHF.

This chain connects TRBV10-3 to TRBJ1-2; D is possibly TRBD1 (5 bases). The ends were cut back, 3 bases at V and 6 bases at J, with 11 bases in the middle. Looked up from germline, CDR1 is ENHRY and CDR2 is SYGVKD. CDR3 length: 13 residues. The CDR3 DNA is TGTGCCATCAGTGACAGGGACGACCATGGCTACACCTTC. This codes for CAISDRDDHGYTF.

This clone was observed a handful of times. The chain links TRBV30 to TRBJ1-2; 7 bases are shared with TRBD1. The CDR3 is 14 amino acids. Trimming at V came to 5 bases and at J to 2 bases, leaving 8 bases not matched to a gene. Germline assignment: CDR1 GTSNPN and CDR2 SVGIG (reference sequence). CDR3 amino acids: CAWLPGQLNYGYTF. The DNA of the CDR3 is TGTGCCTGGCTGCCGGGACAGCTAAACTATGGCTACACCTTC.

Details on this clone: The junction departs from germline at one end; a sequencing error may be responsible. This chain joins TRBV5-4 and TRBJ2-7; 7 nucleotides match TRBD1. The CDR3 is made up of 14 amino acids. Germline loops: CDR1 SGHNT, CDR2 YYREEE (reference sequence). CDR3 sequence reads: CAGSSRDRAYEQYF. The CDR3 DNA sequence: TGTGCCGGCAGCTCCCGAGACAGGGCCTACGAGCAGTACTTC.

Only a few counts were recorded for this clone. V gene TRBV7-2 combines with J gene TRBJ2-7; 10 nucleotides agree with TRBD1. Germline V gene data show CDR1 as SGHTA and CDR2 as FQGNSA. V lost 5 bases and J lost 5; bases outside the gene matches: 9. This CDR3 comprises 15 residues. The CDR3 DNA follows: TGTGCCAGCAGCCTCGAGGGGACAGGGGTCCACGAGCAGTACTTC. It specifies CASSLEGTGVHEQYF.

This clone was seen a few times. The chain carries TRBV10-1 and TRBJ2-7; the match to TRBD2 covers 8 bases. V lost 1 base, J lost 1 base, and 3 bases stayed unmatched. Germline V CDR1 and CDR2: WNHNN, SYGVQD (reference sequence). This CDR3 has 15 amino acids. CDR3 sequence reads: CASSELAGSSYEQYF. The CDR3 DNA follows: TGCGCCAGCAGTGAGTTAGCGGGGTCGTCCTACGAGCAGTACTTC.

This chain connects TRBV9 to TRBJ2-7; TRBD1 might be the D (6 bases). V lost 3 bases to trimming and J lost 0 bases, with 13 bases between them. The CDR3 is made up of 15 amino acids. The germline V gene has CDR1 SGDLS and CDR2 YYNGEE. The CDR3 region is CASSARTGSSYEQYF. CDR3 DNA: TGTGCCAGCAGCGCGAGAACAGGGTCCTCCTACGAGCAGTACTTC.

V gene TRBV30 combines with J gene TRBJ2-7; D not certain. CDR3 length equals 12 residues. The ends were cut back, 3 bases at V and 5 bases at J, with 11 bases in the middle. Germline V gene data show CDR1 as GTSNPN and CDR2 as SVGIG (reference sequence). This chain's CDR3 is CAWSHSPNEQYF. As DNA, the CDR3 is TGTGCCTGGAGCCACTCTCCCAACGAGCAGTACTTC.

The chain employs TRBV5-1 and TRBJ1-1, with TRBD1 matching 10 bases. CDR1 is SGHRS and CDR2 is YFSETQ in the germline V gene. The CDR3 is 14 amino acids. Trimming cost V 0 bases and J 6 bases; bases outside gene matches: 2. The CDR3 DNA sequence: TGCGCCAGCAGCTTGGACGGGACAGGGGCTGAAGCTTTCTTT. Its protein is CASSLDGTGAEAFF.